One and the same sample provided the 31 T cell receptor beta chains below, sequenced in a study of beta chain features in type 1 diabetes. The antigens these receptors bind are not known. Expressed TCRB transcripts got sequenced, as all isolated RNA was reverse transcribed. Data came from immunoSEQ multiplex PCR; TCRdb stores just in-frame clones and leaves some out. There are 300,000 to 400,000 clones in the sample; roughly 8.8% occur only once, and 0.95% to 1.1% lies in the top ten. Findings of the study overall: Shortening of TCRB CDR3s, moderate but significant, appeared in all four CD4+ subsets of Type 1 diabetes patients.

The specimen was central memory CD4+ T cells from blood. These receptors came from a man between 25 and 39 years old with type 1 diabetes.

The table lists this clone with a few counts. This same CDR3 is encoded by further DNA sequences in the sample. The rearrangement uses TRBV18 and TRBJ2-5; a weak D match, TRBD1 (6 bases). The CDR3 is 14 amino acids. CDR1 is KGHSH and CDR2 is LQKENI in the germline V gene. Between the trimmed V and J ends, which lost 6 bases and 1 base, there was a span of 12 bases. The CDR3 is CASSPRTVQETQYF. The CDR3 DNA reads TGTGCCAGCTCGCCCAGGACAGTCCAAGAGACCCAGTACTTC.

CDR3 residues: CASSVAVETAQNTEAFF. The CDR3 DNA reads as TGTGCCAGCAGCGTAGCTGTGGAAACAGCCCAGAACACTGAAGCTTTCTTT. The chain combines TRBV9 with TRBJ1-1; D is undetermined. The CDR3 spans 17 residues. The germline V gene has CDR1 SGDLS and CDR2 YYNGEE. The V end was cut by 0 bases, the J end by 1 base, with 16 bases between.

This chain links TRBV13 with TRBJ2-3; D perhaps matches TRBD1 (5 bases). V was pared by 2 bases and J by 1 base, with 16 bases between. Germline CDR1 is PRHDT and CDR2 is FYEKMQ (reference sequence). CDR3 length equals 17 residues. The CDR3 sequence is CASSLFAGKLGTDTQYF. CDR3 bases: TGTGCCAGCAGCTTATTTGCAGGGAAACTCGGCACAGATACGCAGTATTTT.

The chain carries TRBV30 and TRBJ2-1; no clear D. The CDR3 is 13 residues long. Deletions cut 3 bases from V and 6 bases from J, with 12 bases between. Germline CDR1 is GTSNPN and CDR2 is SVGIG (reference sequence). CDR3 sequence reads: CAWRPWAVNEQFF. The CDR3 coding sequence is TGTGCCTGGAGGCCATGGGCCGTCAATGAGCAGTTCTTC.

The chain is built from TRBV11-2 and TRBJ1-6; 8 nucleotides line up with TRBD1. CDR3 length: 15 residues. V trimming: 3 bases; J trimming: 8 bases; junction bases outside the gene matches: 6. From germline, CDR1 is SGHAT and CDR2 FQNNGV. The CDR3 here is CASSFRRQGHSPLHF. The CDR3 region has the DNA TGTGCCAGCAGCTTCCGGAGACAGGGGCATTCACCCCTCCACTTT. Full variable domain (remainder filled in from reference TRBV11-2 and TRBJ1-6): EAGVAQSPRYKIIEKRQSVAFWCNPISGHATLYWYQQILGQGPKLLIQFQNNGVVDDSQLPKDRFSAERLKGVDSTLKIQPAKLEDSAVYLCASSFRRQGHSPLHFGNGTRLTVT.

This clone was counted a few times. This chain connects TRBV7-2 to TRBJ2-5, with TRBD2 matching over 12 bases. Germline lookup yields CDR1 SGHTA and CDR2 FQGNSA. The CDR3 has 17 residues. Trimming took 5 bases from V and 5 from J; bases not matched to a gene: 12. CDR3 bases: TGTGCCAGCAGCCCGCGGACTAGCGGGGTGAGGATGGAGACCCAGTACTTC. Translating it yields CASSPRTSGVRMETQYF.

In its sample, this clone was seen a few times. The chain uses TRBV6-1 and TRBJ2-1; D may match TRBD1 or TRBD2 (5 bases each). Germline assignment: CDR1 MNHNS and CDR2 SASEGT. The CDR3 loop spans 15 amino acids. Trimming pared 2 bases from V and 7 bases from J, leaving 15 bases between. The DNA of the CDR3 is TGTGCCAGCAGTGAACTCCTAGCCCAGGGAAATGAGCAGTTCTTC. It yields the protein CASSELLAQGNEQFF.

Only a few counts were recorded for this clone. The gene calls are TRBV9 and TRBJ2-3, with TRBD2 matching over 9 bases. CDR3 size: 18 residues. Germline CDR1 reads SGDLS; CDR2 reads YYNGEE. With 1 base clipped from V and 0 bases from J, the junction kept 9 bases outside the gene matches. CDR3 DNA: TGTGCCAGCAGCGTAACCCCTACTAGCGGGCGCAGCACAGATACGCAGTATTTT. Translated: CASSVTPTSGRSTDTQYF. Full variable domain (outside the CDR3, taken from reference TRBV9 and TRBJ2-3): DSGVTQTPKHLITATGQRVTLRCSPRSGDLSVYWYQQSLDQGLQFLIQYYNGEERAKGNILERFSAQQFPDLHSELNLSSLELGDSALYFCASSVTPTSGRSTDTQYFGPGTRLTVL.

This clone was counted many times. The rearrangement links TRBV25-1 to TRBJ1-2, with D uncertain. V gave up 2 bases and J gave up 1 base, with 5 bases separating them. Germline CDR1 is MGHDK and CDR2 is SYGVNS. CDR3 length: 13 residues. The CDR3 nucleotides read TGTGCCAGCAGTGAAGACAATAACTATGGCTACACCTTC. It specifies CASSEDNNYGYTF.

This clone came up a few times. The genes are TRBV7-9 and TRBJ1-4, with 7 positions matching TRBD1. Per the germline V gene, CDR1 is SEHNR and CDR2 is FQNEAQ (reference sequence). V lost 1 base to trimming and J lost 5 bases; unmatched junction nucleotides: 4. CDR3 size: 15 residues. The CDR3 bases are TGTGCCAGCAGCTTAGTGGGACAGTCAAATGAAAAACTGTTTTTT. Amino acid sequence: CASSLVGQSNEKLFF.

The chain combines TRBV5-1 with TRBJ2-1; 12 bases are shared with TRBD2. V shed 4 bases and J 10 bases; nucleotides not matched to a gene: 9. This CDR3 has 15 amino acids. Germline V gives CDR1 SGHRS, CDR2 YFSETQ. The CDR3 DNA reads as TGCGCCAGCAGCCCACTAGCGGGGGGCATGGACGAGCAGTTCTTC. Translated, it gives CASSPLAGGMDEQFF.

In this sample, this clone turned up many times. The gene calls are TRBV6-6 and TRBJ2-2; TRBD1 matches at 8 bases. J gave up 4 bases and V 5 bases, and 6 bases lay outside the gene matches. Per germline, CDR1 MNHNY and CDR2 SVGAGI (reference sequence). There are 15 residues in the CDR3. The CDR3 is CASSTGGQTTGELFF. CDR3 nucleotides: TGTGCCAGCAGTACAGGGGGACAGACCACCGGGGAGCTGTTTTTT.

This clone came up a few times. The chain employs TRBV4-2 and TRBJ2-7; 12 positions match TRBD2. Germline CDR1 is LGHNA and CDR2 is YNFKEQ. V lost 4 bases to trimming and J lost 7 bases; unmatched junction nucleotides: 5. This CDR3 is 14 amino acids long. DNA for the CDR3: TGTGCCAGCAGCCCGACTAGCGGGGGACGGGAGCAGTACTTC. Amino acid sequence: CASSPTSGGREQYF.

This chain connects TRBV28 to TRBJ2-3; 7 nucleotides match TRBD1. With V trimmed by 3 bases and J by 0 bases, 6 bases remained unmatched. Germline CDR1 MDHEN, CDR2 SYDVKM. There are 16 residues in the CDR3. In nucleotides, the CDR3 is TGTGCCAGCAGTTTCGCGACAGGGAGTAGCACAGATACGCAGTATTTT. Residues: CASSFATGSSTDTQYF.

This chain connects TRBV7-9 to TRBJ2-7; TRBD1 matches at 9 bases. Germline assignment: CDR1 SEHNR and CDR2 FQNEAQ (reference sequence). The CDR3 sequence is 14 residues long. V dropped 3 bases and J dropped 4; count of bases not matched to a gene: 4. The CDR3 protein is CASSFSDRGYEQYF. The CDR3, as DNA: TGTGCCAGCAGCTTCTCGGACAGGGGATACGAGCAGTACTTC.

This clone has a handful of counts. Other nucleotide sequences in the sample specify the same CDR3. The chain combines TRBV11-2 with TRBJ2-5; D remains unclear. The CDR3 sequence is 12 residues long. Germline V CDR1 and CDR2: SGHAT, FQNNGV. The V gene lost 5 bases and the J gene lost 1 base, with 5 bases spanning the gap. DNA of the CDR3: TGTGCCAGCAGCCGGAGCCAAGAGACCCAGTACTTC. This translates into CASSRSQETQYF.

This clone was seen more than once but under ten times. V gene TRBV7-2 combines with J gene TRBJ2-5; TRBD2 matches at 10 bases. After removal of 1 base from V and 2 bases from J, the junction contained 7 bases not matched to a gene. The CDR3 runs to 17 residues. Germline CDR1 and CDR2: SGHTA and FQGNSA. The CDR3 DNA reads TGTGCCAGCAGCTTAGGATCGCTAGCGGGGGTTCAAGAGACCCAGTACTTC. This gives the protein CASSLGSLAGVQETQYF.

This chain uses TRBV5-1 with TRBJ2-7; D might be TRBD1 (6 bases). V was cut by 0 bases and J by 7 bases, with 11 bases left in between. This CDR3 is built from 13 residues. Germline CDR1 is SGHRS and CDR2 is YFSETQ. The CDR3 bases are TGCGCCAGCAGCTTGGAAGGCCAGGGGGAGCAGTACTTC. Its protein product is CASSLEGQGEQYF.

The rearrangement joins TRBV6-1 to TRBJ2-5; unclear D gene. V was shortened by 6 bases and J by 5 bases, with 13 bases between the two germline ends. Looked up from germline, CDR1 is MNHNS and CDR2 is SASEGT. The CDR3 length is 13 residues. This chain's CDR3 is CASRDGRIETQYF. The DNA for the CDR3 is TGTGCCAGCAGGGACGGTCGTATCGAGACCCAGTACTTC.

This clone has a handful of counts. The chain joins TRBV28 to TRBJ2-7; no clear D gene. Per germline, CDR1 MDHEN and CDR2 SYDVKM. V lost 5 bases and J lost 0, with 11 bases in between. The CDR3 runs 14 residues. The CDR3: CASSDAGVSYEQYF. The CDR3 DNA follows: TGTGCCAGCAGTGACGCTGGCGTCTCCTACGAGCAGTACTTC.

This clone was seen more than once but under ten times. The chain uses TRBV9 and TRBJ2-5; the match to TRBD2 covers 7 bases. Germline-derived CDR1 and CDR2 are SGDLS and YYNGEE. This CDR3 has 15 amino acids. J lost 2 bases, V lost 0 bases, and 4 bases had no gene match. This CDR3 reads CASSVAAGEQETQYF. DNA of the CDR3: TGTGCCAGCAGCGTAGCGGCGGGGGAACAAGAGACCCAGTACTTC.

The chain recombines TRBV11-2 with TRBJ2-3; D is unresolved. This CDR3 spans 15 amino acids. Germline V gives CDR1 SGHAT, CDR2 FQNNGV. V lost 1 base, J lost 4 bases, and 12 bases lay in between. Here the CDR3 reads CASSLGVRMADTQYF. The CDR3 DNA sequence: TGTGCCAGCAGCTTAGGGGTTAGAATGGCAGATACGCAGTATTTT.

This sequence joins TRBV6-5 and TRBJ1-2; TRBD1 matches 9 bases. V gave up 0 bases and J gave up 6 bases; unmatched junction bases: 5. The CDR3 is 15 amino acids. Germline V gene data show CDR1 as MNHEY and CDR2 as SVGAGI. CDR3 DNA: TGTGCCAGCAGTTACTCCTGGGACAGGGTGAATGGCTACACCTTC. This codes for CASSYSWDRVNGYTF.

This chain connects TRBV11-2 to TRBJ2-1; 11 bases fit TRBD2. Germline lookup yields CDR1 SGHAT and CDR2 FQNNGV. This CDR3 is 16 amino acids long. Germline trimming cut 3 bases from V and 6 bases from J; bases unmatched to any gene: 7. The CDR3 region has the DNA TGTGCCAGCAGCTTGGCTAGCGGGGGGCGAGGCAATGAGCAGTTCTTC. Protein product: CASSLASGGRGNEQFF.

The chain recombines TRBV18 with TRBJ2-5; 7 bases line up with TRBD1. CDR3 length equals 14 residues. V lost 4 bases to trimming and J lost 1 base; unmatched junction nucleotides: 3. CDR1 is KGHSH, CDR2 LQKENI, per germline. CDR3 sequence reads: CASSQRQGQETQYF. The CDR3 region has the DNA TGTGCCAGCTCACAACGACAGGGCCAAGAGACCCAGTACTTC.

J is TRBJ2-7 and V is TRBV23-1; 10 nucleotides match TRBD1. TRBV23-1 is known as an ORF, though its function is uncertain. This CDR3 contains 14 residues. Trimming took 4 bases from V and 5 from J; bases not matched to a gene: 5. The CDR3 here is CASSRGTGEDEQYF. The CDR3 bases are TGCGCCAGCAGTCGAGGGACAGGGGAGGACGAGCAGTACTTC.

The gene calls are TRBV6-6 and TRBJ2-5; maybe TRBD2 (6 bases). From germline, CDR1 is MNHNY and CDR2 SVGAGI (reference sequence). Trimming removed 2 bases at V and 2 bases at J, with 9 bases between. This CDR3 spans 14 amino acids. CDR3 sequence: CASSYAGGQETQYF. The CDR3 coding sequence is TGTGCCAGCAGTTACGCCGGAGGGCAAGAGACCCAGTACTTC.

The J gene is TRBJ1-1, the V gene TRBV2, with 11 bases aligning to TRBD1. J gave up 4 bases and V 7 bases, and 8 bases lay outside the gene matches. The CDR3 has 15 amino acids. Germline V gene lookup returns CDR1 SNHLY and CDR2 FYNNEI. CDR3 in amino acids: CASKQLDRGLTEAFF. In nucleotides, the CDR3 is TGTGCCAGCAAGCAATTGGACAGGGGGCTCACTGAAGCTTTCTTT.

This chain uses TRBV4-1 with TRBJ1-5; D is ambiguous. Trimming removed 1 base from V and 0 bases from J, with 7 bases in between. The length of the CDR3 is 15 residues. The germline V gene has CDR1 MGHRA and CDR2 YSYEKL. This chain's CDR3 is CASSQADLSNQPQHF. As DNA, the CDR3 is TGCGCCAGCAGCCAAGCGGACCTTAGCAATCAGCCCCAGCATTTT.

V and J are TRBV5-4 and TRBJ2-4; D remains ambiguous. The V gene's germline CDR1 is SGHNT and CDR2 YYREEE (reference sequence). V lost 2 bases and J lost 4, with 13 bases in between. There are 15 residues in the CDR3. CDR3 sequence: CASSFSGPGKNIQYF. In DNA form, the CDR3 reads TGTGCCAGCAGCTTCTCCGGGCCGGGTAAAAACATTCAGTACTTC.

There are a few counts of this clone. This chain uses TRBV7-2 with TRBJ2-3; D call uncertain. Per the germline V gene, CDR1 is SGHTA and CDR2 is FQGNSA. This CDR3 region has 15 residues. Between the trimmed V and J ends, which lost 5 bases and 2 bases, there was a span of 14 bases. CDR3 sequence (DNA): TGTGCCAGCAGCCTTTCCGGTCGGGTCACAGATACGCAGTATTTT. Its translation is CASSLSGRVTDTQYF.